Following are 27 T cell receptor beta chains from one sample sequenced in a study of regulatory and conventional T cells in RAG deficiency. Genomic DNA came from blood conventional CD4+ T cells gated CD25-low CD127-high. The method was immunoSEQ multiplex PCR; TCRdb's version includes in-frame clones alone and lacks a portion of them. The sample records around 23,000 clones, 93% being singletons. The same data also contributed to another study, on regulatory T cells. According to that study: The PCR used 52 TRBV and 13 TRBJ primers.

Sequencing was carried out using CD4+ T cells sorted from blood. The receptors originated from a human donor in good health.

The V and J genes are TRBV6-6 and TRBJ2-5; D unclear. V lost 2 bases and J 2 bases, leaving 15 bases between the germline ends. This CDR3 is built from 16 residues. Germline CDR1 reads MNHNY; CDR2 reads SVGAGI (reference sequence). CDR3 nucleotides: TGTGCCAGCAGTTACGGAGTCCGGGCCCAACAAGAGACCCAGTACTTC. As protein: CASSYGVRAQQETQYF.

J is TRBJ2-1 and V is TRBV7-2; 12 bases match TRBD2. V trimming: 1 base; J trimming: 6 bases; junction bases outside the gene matches: 13. The CDR3 has 19 amino acids. Germline V gene data show CDR1 as SGHTA and CDR2 as FQGNSA. CDR3 bases: TGTGCCAGCAGCTTAGACCAATGGGCTAGCGGGAGGGCCCGCAATGAGCAGTTCTTC. This codes for CASSLDQWASGRARNEQFF.

V usage is TRBV28 and J usage is TRBJ2-7, with D possibly called TRBD1 or TRBD2 (5 bases each). Germline V gene data show CDR1 as MDHEN and CDR2 as SYDVKM. V was clipped by 6 bases and J by 3 bases, with 15 bases between them. The CDR3 contains 14 residues. The CDR3 nucleotides read TGTGCCAGCAGATCCGGGACGGCGGGCTACGAGCAGTACTTC. Protein: CASRSGTAGYEQYF.

This clone was recorded only once. J is TRBJ2-3 and V is TRBV9; TRBD2 agrees at 8 bases. The germline V gene has CDR1 SGDLS and CDR2 YYNGEE. With 4 bases clipped from V and 2 bases from J, the junction kept 6 bases outside the gene matches. CDR3 length equals 15 residues. The CDR3 spells CASSRTSLDTDTQYF. The DNA of the CDR3 is TGTGCCAGCAGCCGGACTAGCTTGGACACAGATACGCAGTATTTT.

The V call is TRBV19, the J call TRBJ2-2; D is uncertain. This CDR3 has 13 residues. The V and J ends lost 2 bases and 4 bases respectively, with 5 bases between them. The germline CDR1 and CDR2 sequences are LNHDA and SQIVND (reference sequence). This CDR3 reads CASSIPGTGELFF. CDR3 bases: TGTGCCAGTAGTATACCAGGCACCGGGGAGCTGTTTTTT.

The chain has TRBV2 and TRBJ1-2; possible D gene TRBD1, 5 bases. The germline V gene has CDR1 SNHLY and CDR2 FYNNEI. Trimming cost V 6 bases and J 0 bases, with 11 bases left between them. This CDR3 has 14 amino acids. The CDR3 DNA follows: TGTGCCAGCAGCGCGGGACCGTCTAACTATGGCTACACCTTC. It yields the protein CASSAGPSNYGYTF.

The chain uses TRBV18 and TRBJ1-2; 8 bases align to TRBD1. In germline, CDR1 is KGHSH, CDR2 LQKENI. CDR3 length equals 13 residues. V was clipped by 4 bases and J by 5 bases; unmatched bases: 3. CDR3 amino acids: CASSLDREYGYTF. The DNA for the CDR3 is TGTGCCAGCTCACTGGACAGGGAGTATGGCTACACCTTC.

This clone was observed a single time. J is TRBJ2-5 and V is TRBV7-3; D is perhaps TRBD1 (6 bases). V was clipped by 5 bases and J by 4 bases, with 17 bases between them. The CDR3 is 15 amino acids. From germline, CDR1 is SGHTA and CDR2 FQGTGA. In nucleotides, the CDR3 is TGTGCCAGCAGCCCCACTGGACAGCACGGAGAGACCCAGTACTTC. This encodes CASSPTGQHGETQYF.

This clone was picked up one time. The chain employs TRBV28 and TRBJ1-1; TRBD1 agrees at 8 bases. Germline CDR1 and CDR2: MDHEN and SYDVKM. The CDR3 spans 13 residues. V gave up 6 bases and J gave up 6 bases; unmatched junction bases: 6. The CDR3 nucleotides read TGTGCCAGCAGCGCAGGGGGCAGGGCTGAAGCTTTCTTT. It encodes CASSAGGRAEAFF.

The chain is built from TRBV7-9 and TRBJ2-6; TRBD1 agrees at 9 bases. The germline V gene has CDR1 SEHNR and CDR2 FQNEAQ (reference sequence). J lost 0 bases, V lost 8 bases, and 11 bases had no gene match. This CDR3 has 18 residues. The DNA for the CDR3 is TGTGCCAGCCAAGGAACGGGACAGGGTTTCTCTGGGGCCAACGTCCTGACTTTC. Amino acids: CASQGTGQGFSGANVLTF. The whole variable domain, filled in from reference TRBV7-9 and TRBJ2-6, reads DTGVSQNPRHKITKRGQNVTFRCDPISEHNRLYWYRQTLGQGPEFLTYFQNEAQLEKSRLLSDRFSAERPKGSFSTLEIQRTEQGDSAMYLCASQGTGQGFSGANVLTFGAGSRLTVL.

The chain recombines TRBV19 with TRBJ1-6; possibly TRBD1 for D (6 bases). The V end was cut by 6 bases, the J end by 11 bases, with 14 bases between. Germline V gene data show CDR1 as LNHDA and CDR2 as SQIVND (reference sequence). There are 13 residues in the CDR3. The CDR3 region is CASSLQGTPPLHF. In nucleotides, the CDR3 is TGTGCCAGTAGCTTACAGGGCACTCCACCCCTCCACTTT.

V is TRBV6-5 and J is TRBJ1-1; TRBD1 agrees at 9 bases. The ends lost 0 bases at V and 7 bases at J; junction bases unmatched: 6. The CDR3 loop spans 15 amino acids. Per the germline V gene, CDR1 is MNHEY and CDR2 is SVGAGI. The CDR3 DNA reads as TGTGCCAGCAGTTACTCGACAGGGGGATTGGGTGAAGCTTTCTTT. It encodes CASSYSTGGLGEAFF.

This chain uses TRBV27 with TRBJ2-7, with D possibly being TRBD2 (6 bases). The CDR3 has 15 residues. Germline CDR1 reads MNHEY; CDR2 reads SMNVEV (reference sequence). Trimming removed 2 bases from V and 0 bases from J, with 11 bases in between. The CDR3 DNA reads as TGTGCCAGCAGTTTAGGGGTCGGGAGCTCCTACGAGCAGTACTTC. Its protein product is CASSLGVGSSYEQYF.

The chain employs TRBV28 and TRBJ2-1; D might be TRBD1 or TRBD2, each matching 5 bases. This CDR3 is built from 16 residues. The V gene lost 6 bases and the J gene lost 0 bases, with 15 bases spanning the gap. Germline V lookup: CDR1 MDHEN, CDR2 SYDVKM. CDR3 protein: CASRSLGDSSYNEQFF. CDR3 bases: TGTGCCAGCAGATCCTTGGGGGATAGCTCCTACAATGAGCAGTTCTTC.

The V and J genes are TRBV19 and TRBJ2-7, with a possible D match to TRBD2 (6 bases). The CDR3 sequence is 14 residues long. Trimming stripped 6 bases from V and 2 bases from J, with 14 bases between. Germline lookup yields CDR1 LNHDA and CDR2 SQIVND (reference sequence). The CDR3 here is CASSPGDFTYEQYF. DNA of the CDR3: TGTGCCAGTAGCCCTGGGGACTTTACCTACGAGCAGTACTTC.

The rearrangement uses TRBV14 and TRBJ2-1; TRBD1 agrees at 10 bases. CDR1 and CDR2 (germline): SGHDN, FVKESK. The CDR3 is made up of 17 amino acids. V trimming: 0 bases; J trimming: 3 bases; junction bases outside the gene matches: 5. The CDR3 region has the DNA TGTGCCAGCAGCCAAGAAAGGGGACAGGGGTACTACAATGAGCAGTTCTTC. Translation gives CASSQERGQGYYNEQFF.

The chain carries TRBV28 and TRBJ1-4, with TRBD1 identical over 7 bases. The junction had 5 bases not matched to a gene; V was cut back by 6 bases and J by 4 bases. The germline gives CDR1 MDHEN, CDR2 SYDVKM. There are 14 residues in the CDR3. The CDR3 spells CASSPGQSNEKLFF. CDR3 nucleotides: TGTGCCAGCAGCCCGGGACAGAGTAATGAAAAACTGTTTTTT.

The chain recombines TRBV9 with TRBJ1-5; D not certain. CDR1 and CDR2 (germline): SGDLS, YYNGEE. Trimming took off 4 bases at V and 2 bases at J, with 22 bases between the two ends. The CDR3 spans 18 residues. In DNA, the CDR3 is TGTGCCAGCAGCCCACGGTGCTGGGGTATGGTGGGCAATCAGCCCCAGCATTTT. Amino acid sequence: CASSPRCWGMVGNQPQHF.

The chain carries TRBV28 and TRBJ1-5; weak D call: TRBD1 (6 bases). Germline V lookup: CDR1 MDHEN, CDR2 SYDVKM. This CDR3 is 15 amino acids long. The germline V and J ends were trimmed by 3 bases and 7 bases, with 16 bases remaining between them. The CDR3 protein is CASSFGGGLGQPQHF. The CDR3 DNA sequence: TGTGCCAGCAGTTTTGGGGGGGGCCTCGGGCAGCCCCAGCATTTT.

This chain joins TRBV5-1 and TRBJ1-3, with 7 bases aligning to TRBD1. Per germline, CDR1 SGHRS and CDR2 YFSETQ. V shed 4 bases, J shed 2 bases, and the junction held 9 bases outside the gene matches. The CDR3 is 16 amino acids. In DNA, the CDR3 is TGCGCCAGCAGCGGGAGGACAGGTTCGGCTGGAAACACCATATATTTT. It translates to CASSGRTGSAGNTIYF.

This clone showed up just once. This chain connects TRBV2 to TRBJ1-5; D is unclear. The CDR3 has 15 residues. Per the germline V gene, CDR1 is SNHLY and CDR2 is FYNNEI. V lost 5 bases to trimming and J lost 4 bases, with 15 bases between them. CDR3 in DNA: TGTGCCAGCAGTTTTATGGAAGAAAGGAATCAGCCCCAGCATTTT. Translating gives CASSFMEERNQPQHF.

V and J are TRBV7-3 and TRBJ1-1; D possibly corresponds to TRBD1 (5 bases). This CDR3 is built from 14 residues. Germline V gene sequence: CDR1 SGHTA, CDR2 FQGTGA. V was shortened by 5 bases and J by 0 bases, with 10 bases between the two germline ends. The CDR3 reads CASSPGLMNTEAFF. For the CDR3, the DNA is TGTGCCAGCAGCCCGGGACTGATGAACACTGAAGCTTTCTTT.

Comments on this clone: This specimen includes other DNA sequences encoding the same CDR3. CDR3 sequence: CASSYSRGHEQYF. The CDR3 DNA is TGTGCCAGCAGTTATAGCAGGGGACACGAGCAGTACTTC. V and J are TRBV6-5 and TRBJ2-7; D is possibly TRBD1 (6 bases). The germline V gene has CDR1 MNHEY and CDR2 SVGAGI. CDR3 length: 13 residues. V lost 3 bases, J lost 5 bases, and 11 bases lay in between.

The chain employs TRBV7-9 and TRBJ2-1, with D possibly matching TRBD2 (6 bases). Germline V gene sequence: CDR1 SEHNR, CDR2 FQNEAQ (reference sequence). Trimming took off 5 bases at V and 1 base at J, with 12 bases between the two ends. This CDR3 is built from 15 residues. This CDR3 reads CASSARDSSYNEQFF. The CDR3 region has the DNA TGTGCCAGCAGCGCCCGGGACTCTTCCTACAATGAGCAGTTCTTC.

J is TRBJ2-5 and V is TRBV5-1; 9 bases line up with TRBD1. With 3 bases clipped from V and 2 bases from J, the junction kept 8 bases outside the gene matches. Germline-derived CDR1 and CDR2 are SGHRS and YFSETQ. The CDR3 is 16 residues long. CDR3 protein: CASSYIPGQGQETQYF. CDR3 bases: TGCGCCAGCAGCTACATACCGGGACAGGGACAAGAGACCCAGTACTTC.

The chain links TRBV28 to TRBJ1-5; TRBD1 agrees at 9 bases. V trimming: 5 bases; J trimming: 6 bases; junction bases outside the gene matches: 2. This CDR3 is 13 amino acids long. CDR1 is MDHEN and CDR2 is SYDVKM in the germline V gene. CDR3 in DNA: TGTGCCAGCAGTACAGGGGGCACTCAGCCCCAGCATTTT. Protein product: CASSTGGTQPQHF.

V and J are TRBV19 and TRBJ2-5, with TRBD2 identical over 11 bases. CDR1 LNHDA and CDR2 SQIVND come from the germline V gene (reference sequence). CDR3 length: 14 residues. V was pared by 4 bases and J by 3 bases, with 1 base of the junction left unmatched. The CDR3 DNA follows: TGTGCCAGTAGTACGGGACTAGCGGAAGAGACCCAGTACTTC. Amino acid sequence: CASSTGLAEETQYF.